This passage covers 21 T cell receptor beta chains from one sample sequenced in a study of T cell responses to AZD1222 COVID-19 vaccine. Generated by immunoSEQ multiplex PCR, the TCRdb table keeps only in-frame clones and is missing some. Among around 140,000 clones, about 94% were seen once, and the ten largest hold 3.5% to 4.5%. The starting material was peripheral blood, obtained on day 0 of AZD1222 vaccination. These receptor sequences come from an adult in good health.

The J gene is TRBJ1-5, the V gene TRBV28; 7 bases align to TRBD1. This CDR3 is built from 19 residues. Per germline, CDR1 MDHEN and CDR2 SYDVKM. J gave up 8 bases and V 1 base, and 20 bases lay outside the gene matches. CDR3 DNA: TGTGCCAGCAGTTTATTGAGTCCGACAGGGTCCCTCCGAGGTAAGCCCCAGCATTTT. Amino acids: CASSLLSPTGSLRGKPQHF.

This chain connects TRBV12-3 or TRBV12-4 to TRBJ1-3; D call uncertain. V gave up 0 bases and J gave up 4 bases, with 4 bases separating them. The CDR3 is 13 amino acids. CDR3 DNA sequence: TGTGCCAGCAGTTTAGCAGGAGGAAACACCATATATTTT. Its translation is CASSLAGGNTIYF.

This clone was found once. This chain uses TRBV7-6 with TRBJ2-3; weak D call: TRBD2 (5 bases). Trimming removed 2 bases at V and 2 bases at J, with 11 bases between. The CDR3 totals 15 residues. CDR1 and CDR2 from the germline V gene are SGHVS and FNYEAQ. CDR3 nucleotide sequence: TGTGCCAGCAGCTTAATAGCGAAATTCACAGATACGCAGTATTTT. Amino acid sequence: CASSLIAKFTDTQYF.

The J gene is TRBJ1-4, the V gene TRBV6-5, with 8 bases identical to TRBD1. The CDR3 contains 15 residues. V dropped 6 bases and J dropped 7; count of bases not matched to a gene: 10. Germline V gives CDR1 MNHEY, CDR2 SVGAGI. The CDR3 DNA follows: TGTGCCAGCAGGGGCGGGACAGGAGATCCTGAAAAACTGTTTTTT. Protein: CASRGGTGDPEKLFF.

The gene calls are TRBV2 and TRBJ1-1; D is unresolved. Germline V gene lookup returns CDR1 SNHLY and CDR2 FYNNEI. Trimming left V 4 bases short and J 5 bases short, with 11 bases between. The CDR3 has 13 amino acids. Here the CDR3 DNA reads TGTGCCAGCAGTGCGGAGGTAACGACTGAAGCTTTCTTT. This codes for CASSAEVTTEAFF. Looking up the rest from reference TRBV2 and TRBJ1-1 gives the full variable domain: EPEVTQTPSHQVTQMGQEVILRCVPISNHLYFYWYRQILGQKVEFLVSFYNNEISEKSEIFDDQFSVERPDGSNFTLKIRSTKLEDSAMYFCASSAEVTTEAFFGQGTRLTVV.

This clone was detected only a few times. V is TRBV7-9 and J is TRBJ1-1, with 8 nucleotides matching TRBD1. Germline V CDR1 and CDR2: SEHNR, FQNEAQ (reference sequence). The V gene end was trimmed by 4 bases and the J gene end by 3 bases; junction bases not matched to a gene: 10. The CDR3 is 16 residues long. DNA of the CDR3: TGTGCCAGCAGCTCGGGACAGGCCCTGGGGCACACTGAAGCTTTCTTT. Amino acid sequence: CASSSGQALGHTEAFF.

V and J are TRBV5-1 and TRBJ1-4; no clear D gene. CDR1 and CDR2 from the germline V gene are SGHRS and YFSETQ. V gave up 0 bases and J gave up 3 bases, with 9 bases separating them. The CDR3 is made up of 15 amino acids. The CDR3 DNA is TGCGCCAGCAGCTTGGTGGCCCGGTCTAATGAAAAACTGTTTTTT. This codes for CASSLVARSNEKLFF. Full variable domain (remainder filled in from reference TRBV5-1 and TRBJ1-4): KAGVTQTPRYLIKTRGQQVTLSCSPISGHRSVSWYQQTPGQGLQFLFEYFSETQRNKGNFPGRFSGRQFSNSRSEMNVSTLELGDSALYLCASSLVARSNEKLFFGSGTQLSVL.

The CDR3 protein is CAWSVRGRGYTF. CDR3 nucleotide sequence: TGTGCCTGGAGTGTCAGGGGTCGCGGCTACACCTTC. V usage is TRBV30 and J usage is TRBJ1-2; D may be TRBD1 (6 bases). There are 12 residues in the CDR3. Trimming took off 0 bases at V and 8 bases at J, with 10 bases between the two ends. CDR1 and CDR2 (germline): GTSNPN, SVGIG (reference sequence).

J is TRBJ2-7 and V is TRBV11-3; 9 nucleotides match TRBD1. J was trimmed by 3 bases and V by 1 base; bases with no gene match: 4. Germline values: CDR1 SGHNT, CDR2 YENEEA. CDR3 length: 15 residues. The CDR3 is CASSLAPGQGYEQYF. The CDR3 DNA sequence: TGTGCCAGCAGCTTAGCACCGGGACAGGGCTACGAGCAGTACTTC.

The chain employs TRBV30 and TRBJ2-2; no definite D call. V was pared by 5 bases and J by 1 base, with 8 bases between. The germline V gene has CDR1 GTSNPN and CDR2 SVGIG (reference sequence). This CDR3 is 13 amino acids long. The DNA of the CDR3 is TGTGCCTGGCCAGAGCGGAACACCGGGGAGCTGTTTTTT. It yields the protein CAWPERNTGELFF.

The genes are TRBV15 and TRBJ1-1, with D perhaps matching TRBD1 (5 bases). The CDR3 covers 18 residues. The germline V gene has CDR1 LNHNV and CDR2 YYDKDF (reference sequence). V was cut by 0 bases and J by 0 bases, with 17 bases left in between. This CDR3 reads CATSRDRARQRMNTEAFF. In nucleotides, the CDR3 is TGTGCCACCAGCAGAGATAGAGCCCGACAGAGAATGAACACTGAAGCTTTCTTT.

This chain uses TRBV10-1 with TRBJ1-1; D is perhaps TRBD1 (5 bases). The germline V gene has CDR1 WNHNN and CDR2 SYGVQD (reference sequence). The V gene lost 6 bases and the J gene lost 1 base, with 9 bases spanning the gap. The CDR3 sequence is 13 residues long. The CDR3 DNA sequence: TGCGCCAGCAGCCCCAGGGAGAACACTGAAGCTTTCTTT. Amino acid sequence: CASSPRENTEAFF.

The rearrangement links TRBV18 to TRBJ2-7, with a tentative D call TRBD1 (5 bases). The CDR3 totals 14 residues. The ends were cut back, 4 bases at V and 1 base at J, with 11 bases in the middle. Germline CDR1 KGHSH, CDR2 LQKENI. The CDR3, as DNA: TGTGCCAGCTCACAAAACAGGCGATCCTACGAGCAGTACTTC. Its protein product is CASSQNRRSYEQYF. Full variable domain (remainder filled in from reference TRBV18 and TRBJ2-7): NAGVMQNPRHLVRRRGQEARLRCSPMKGHSHVYWYRQLPEEGLKFMVYLQKENIIDESGMPKERFSAEFPKEGPSILRIQQVVRGDSAAYFCASSQNRRSYEQYFGPGTRLTVT.

The table lists this clone with a count of one. This rearrangement joins TRBV10-1 to TRBJ1-1; 8 bases match TRBD1. This CDR3 region has 14 residues. The ends lost 4 bases at V and 5 bases at J; junction bases unmatched: 6. Germline CDR1 and CDR2: WNHNN and SYGVQD (reference sequence). CDR3 in amino acids: CASSGDRRRTEAFF. The DNA for the CDR3 is TGCGCCAGCAGTGGGGACAGGCGTCGGACTGAAGCTTTCTTT.

The V call is TRBV10-1, the J call TRBJ2-1; 7 nucleotides match TRBD1. CDR3 length: 13 residues. Germline V gives CDR1 WNHNN, CDR2 SYGVQD (reference sequence). V was clipped by 6 bases and J by 11 bases; unmatched bases: 10. The CDR3 loop reads CASRGPAGGKQFF. In DNA, the CDR3 is TGCGCCAGCAGGGGCCCGGCAGGGGGTAAGCAGTTCTTC.

The chain joins TRBV11-2 to TRBJ2-7, with 9 bases that match TRBD1. The CDR3 length is 14 residues. Germline V gives CDR1 SGHAT, CDR2 FQNNGV. Losses at the gene ends were 4 bases for V and 4 bases for J; bases not matched to a gene: 5. CDR3: CASSSRDRVYEQYF. CDR3 in DNA: TGTGCCAGCAGCTCCCGGGACAGGGTGTACGAGCAGTACTTC.

This clone was observed a single time. The chain is built from TRBV7-8 and TRBJ2-3, with D possibly matching TRBD2 (6 bases). The CDR3 runs to 15 residues. Germline loops: CDR1 SGHVS, CDR2 FQNEAQ. V was shortened by 5 bases and J by 2 bases, with 14 bases between the two germline ends. DNA of the CDR3: TGTGCCAGCAGCGCTCGACTAGGGGACACAGATACGCAGTATTTT. Protein product: CASSARLGDTDTQYF.

The chain has TRBV5-1 and TRBJ1-4; D gene uncertain. The CDR3 totals 15 residues. Germline CDR1 SGHRS, CDR2 YFSETQ. V shed 0 bases and J shed 8 bases, with 14 bases lying between them. The CDR3 DNA reads TGCGCCAGCAGCTTGGATCGGAGGAGACGAGAAAAACTGTTTTTT. The encoded protein is CASSLDRRRREKLFF.

The chain links TRBV18 to TRBJ1-1, with TRBD1 matching 8 bases. The CDR3 has 16 residues. Germline V lookup: CDR1 KGHSH, CDR2 LQKENI. Trimming cost V 4 bases and J 1 base; bases outside gene matches: 8. This CDR3 reads CASSLRTGRWNTEAFF. Written as DNA, the CDR3 is TGTGCCAGCTCACTTCGGACAGGGCGGTGGAACACTGAAGCTTTCTTT.

The gene calls are TRBV6-2 or TRBV6-3 and TRBJ2-1, with 7 positions matching TRBD2. Germline V CDR1 and CDR2: MNHEY, SVGEGT. Trimming removed 4 bases from V and 0 bases from J; junction bases left unmatched: 3. The CDR3 is 15 residues long. The CDR3 loop is CASSLAGSSYNEQFF. In DNA, the CDR3 is TGTGCCAGCAGTTTAGCGGGTAGCTCCTACAATGAGCAGTTCTTC.

The CDR3 reads CASSRRTGIGTEAFF. The CDR3 DNA is TGTGCCAGCAGCCGAAGGACAGGGATAGGCACTGAAGCTTTCTTT. The chain combines TRBV3-1 (or the pseudogene TRBV3-2) with TRBJ1-1; 8 nucleotides agree with TRBD1. CDR1 is LGHDT, CDR2 YNNKEL, per germline (reference sequence). This CDR3 comprises 15 residues. The V segment lost 4 bases and the J segment 4 bases; nucleotides outside the gene matches: 8.